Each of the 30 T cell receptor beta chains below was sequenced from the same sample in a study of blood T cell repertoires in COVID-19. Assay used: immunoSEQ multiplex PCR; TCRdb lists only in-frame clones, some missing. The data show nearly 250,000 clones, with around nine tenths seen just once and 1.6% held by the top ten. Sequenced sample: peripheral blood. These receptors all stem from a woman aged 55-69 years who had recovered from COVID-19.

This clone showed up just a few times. Here the CDR3 DNA reads TGCGCCAGCAGCTCAGCGGGGGTCGTTGAGACCCAGTACTTC. It is translated as CASSSAGVVETQYF. J is TRBJ2-5 and V is TRBV5-1, with 8 positions matching TRBD2. Losses at the gene ends were 3 bases for V and 5 bases for J; bases not matched to a gene: 6. Germline loops: CDR1 SGHRS, CDR2 YFSETQ. This CDR3 has 14 residues.

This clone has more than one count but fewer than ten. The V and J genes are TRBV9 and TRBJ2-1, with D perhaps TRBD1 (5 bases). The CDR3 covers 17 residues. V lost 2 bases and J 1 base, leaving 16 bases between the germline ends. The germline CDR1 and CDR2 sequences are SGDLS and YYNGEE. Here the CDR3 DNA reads TGTGCCAGCAGCGTCTCAGGGCAAAGGGTATCCTACAATGAGCAGTTCTTC. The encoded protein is CASSVSGQRVSYNEQFF. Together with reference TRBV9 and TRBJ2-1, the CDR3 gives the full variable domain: DSGVTQTPKHLITATGQRVTLRCSPRSGDLSVYWYQQSLDQGLQFLIQYYNGEERAKGNILERFSAQQFPDLHSELNLSSLELGDSALYFCASSVSGQRVSYNEQFFGPGTRLTVL.

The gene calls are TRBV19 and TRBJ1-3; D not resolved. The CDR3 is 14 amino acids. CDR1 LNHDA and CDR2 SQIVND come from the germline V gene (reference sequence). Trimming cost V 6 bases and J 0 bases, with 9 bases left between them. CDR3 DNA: TGTGCCAGTAGCGCCTGGAGCTCTGGAAACACCATATATTTT. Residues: CASSAWSSGNTIYF.

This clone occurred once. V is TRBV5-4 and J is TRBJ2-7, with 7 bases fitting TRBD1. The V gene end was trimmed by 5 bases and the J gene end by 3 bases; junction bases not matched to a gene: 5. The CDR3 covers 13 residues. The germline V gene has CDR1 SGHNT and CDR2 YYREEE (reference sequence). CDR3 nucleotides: TGTGCCAGCAGGCTACAGGGGAGCTACGAGCAGTACTTC. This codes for CASRLQGSYEQYF.

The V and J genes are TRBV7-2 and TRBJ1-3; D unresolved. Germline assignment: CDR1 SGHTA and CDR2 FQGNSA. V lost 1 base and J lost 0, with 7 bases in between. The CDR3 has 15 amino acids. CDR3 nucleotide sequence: TGTGCCAGCAGCTTAGGGTTGCGCTCTGGAAACACCATATATTTT. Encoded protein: CASSLGLRSGNTIYF.

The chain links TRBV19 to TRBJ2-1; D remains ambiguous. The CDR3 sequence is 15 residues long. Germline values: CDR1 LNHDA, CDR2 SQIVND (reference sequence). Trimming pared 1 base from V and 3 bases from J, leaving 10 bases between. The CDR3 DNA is TGTGCCAGTAGTATAGCCCCGGGTCACTACAATGAGCAGTTCTTC. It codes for CASSIAPGHYNEQFF.

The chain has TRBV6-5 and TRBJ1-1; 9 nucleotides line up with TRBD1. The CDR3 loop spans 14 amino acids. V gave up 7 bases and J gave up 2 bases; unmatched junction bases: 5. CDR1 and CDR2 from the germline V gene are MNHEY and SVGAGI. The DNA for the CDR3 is TGTGCCAGCACCCGGGACAGGGAAAACACTGAAGCTTTCTTT. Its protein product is CASTRDRENTEAFF.

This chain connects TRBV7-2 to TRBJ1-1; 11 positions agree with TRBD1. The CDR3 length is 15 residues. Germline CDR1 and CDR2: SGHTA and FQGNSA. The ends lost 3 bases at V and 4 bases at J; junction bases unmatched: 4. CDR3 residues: CASSFGQGAFTEAFF. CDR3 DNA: TGTGCCAGCAGCTTCGGACAGGGGGCGTTCACTGAAGCTTTCTTT.

The CDR3 here is CASSVVRGTSVADEQFF. CDR3 bases: TGTGCCAGCAGCGTAGTTAGGGGGACTAGCGTTGCAGATGAGCAGTTCTTC. The chain combines TRBV9 with TRBJ2-1, with 10 bases aligning to TRBD2. V lost 0 bases to trimming and J lost 8 bases; unmatched junction nucleotides: 11. The CDR3 sequence is 17 residues long. Germline V CDR1 and CDR2: SGDLS, YYNGEE. Drawing the rest from reference TRBV9 and TRBJ2-1, the complete variable domain is DSGVTQTPKHLITATGQRVTLRCSPRSGDLSVYWYQQSLDQGLQFLIQYYNGEERAKGNILERFSAQQFPDLHSELNLSSLELGDSALYFCASSVVRGTSVADEQFFGPGTRLTVL.

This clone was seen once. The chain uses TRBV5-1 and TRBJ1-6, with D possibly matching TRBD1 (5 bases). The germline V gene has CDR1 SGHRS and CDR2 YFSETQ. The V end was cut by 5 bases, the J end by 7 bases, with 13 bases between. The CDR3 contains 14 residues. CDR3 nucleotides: TGCGCCAGCAGGGAGGGGATCGTAAATTCACCCCTCCACTTT. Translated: CASREGIVNSPLHF.

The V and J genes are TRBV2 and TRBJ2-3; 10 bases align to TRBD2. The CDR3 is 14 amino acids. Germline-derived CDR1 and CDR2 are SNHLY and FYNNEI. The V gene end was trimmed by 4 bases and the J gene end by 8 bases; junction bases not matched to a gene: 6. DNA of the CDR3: TGTGCCAGCAGTGGTCTAGCGGGGGCTGTTACGCAGTATTTT. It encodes CASSGLAGAVTQYF.

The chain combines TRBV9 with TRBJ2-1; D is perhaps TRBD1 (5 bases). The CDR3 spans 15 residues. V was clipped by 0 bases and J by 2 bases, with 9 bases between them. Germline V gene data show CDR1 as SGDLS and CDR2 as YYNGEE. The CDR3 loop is CASSVGQTAYNEQFF. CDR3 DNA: TGTGCCAGCAGCGTAGGACAGACTGCCTACAATGAGCAGTTCTTC.

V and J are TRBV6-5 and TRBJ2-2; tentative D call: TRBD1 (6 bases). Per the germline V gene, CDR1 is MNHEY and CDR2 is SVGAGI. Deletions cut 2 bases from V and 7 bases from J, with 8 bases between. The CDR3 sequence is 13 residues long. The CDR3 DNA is TGTGCCAGCAGTTACCCAGGGGTCGGGGAGCTGTTTTTT. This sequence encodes CASSYPGVGELFF.

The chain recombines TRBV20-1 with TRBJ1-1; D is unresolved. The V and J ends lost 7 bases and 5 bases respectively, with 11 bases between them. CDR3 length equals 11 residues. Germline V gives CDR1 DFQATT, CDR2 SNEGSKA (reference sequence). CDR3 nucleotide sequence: TGCAGTGTAAGTGGCAGAACTGAAGCTTTCTTT. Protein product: CSVSGRTEAFF.

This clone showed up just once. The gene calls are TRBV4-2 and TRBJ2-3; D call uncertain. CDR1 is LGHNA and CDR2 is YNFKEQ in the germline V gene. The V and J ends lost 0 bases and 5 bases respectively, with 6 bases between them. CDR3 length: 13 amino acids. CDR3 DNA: TGTGCCAGCAGCCAAGATAGTAAAGATACGCAGTATTTT. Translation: CASSQDSKDTQYF.

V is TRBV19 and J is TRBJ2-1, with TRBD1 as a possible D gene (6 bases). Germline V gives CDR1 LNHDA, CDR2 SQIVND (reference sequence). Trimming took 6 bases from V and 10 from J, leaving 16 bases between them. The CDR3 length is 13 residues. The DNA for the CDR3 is TGTGCCAGTAGCAACGACCCGAGGGGGGAGCAGTTCTTC. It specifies CASSNDPRGEQFF. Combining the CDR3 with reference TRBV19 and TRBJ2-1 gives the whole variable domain DGGITQSPKYLFRKEGQNVTLSCEQNLNHDAMYWYRQDPGQGLRLIYYSQIVNDFQKGDIAEGYSVSREKKESFPLTVTSAQKNPTAFYLCASSNDPRGEQFFGPGTRLTVL.

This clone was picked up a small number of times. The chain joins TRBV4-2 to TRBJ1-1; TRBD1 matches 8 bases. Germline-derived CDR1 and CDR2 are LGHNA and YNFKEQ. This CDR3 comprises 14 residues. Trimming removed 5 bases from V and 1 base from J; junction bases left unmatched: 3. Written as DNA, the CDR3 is TGTGCCAGCAGCAGAGACAGGGGGAACACTGAAGCTTTCTTT. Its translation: CASSRDRGNTEAFF.

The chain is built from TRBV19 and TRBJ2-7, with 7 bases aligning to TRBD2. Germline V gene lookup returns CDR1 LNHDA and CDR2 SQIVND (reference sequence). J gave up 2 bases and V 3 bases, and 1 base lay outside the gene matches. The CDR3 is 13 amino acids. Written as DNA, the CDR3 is TGTGCCAGTAGTATGGGGGGGGCCTACGAGCAGTACTTC. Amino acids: CASSMGGAYEQYF. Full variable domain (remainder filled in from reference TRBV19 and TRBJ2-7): DGGITQSPKYLFRKEGQNVTLSCEQNLNHDAMYWYRQDPGQGLRLIYYSQIVNDFQKGDIAEGYSVSREKKESFPLTVTSAQKNPTAFYLCASSMGGAYEQYFGPGTRLTVT.

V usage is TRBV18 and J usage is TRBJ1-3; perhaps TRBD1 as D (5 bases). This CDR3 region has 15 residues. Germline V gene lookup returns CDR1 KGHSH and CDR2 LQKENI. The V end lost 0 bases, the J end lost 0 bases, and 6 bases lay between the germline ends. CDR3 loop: CASSPPTASGNTIYF. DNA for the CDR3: TGTGCCAGCTCACCACCGACAGCCTCTGGAAACACCATATATTTT.

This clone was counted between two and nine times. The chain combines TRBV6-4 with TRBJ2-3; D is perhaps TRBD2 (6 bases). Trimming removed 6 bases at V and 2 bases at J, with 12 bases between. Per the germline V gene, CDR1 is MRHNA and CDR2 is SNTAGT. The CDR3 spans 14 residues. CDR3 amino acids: CASSRDWITDTQYF. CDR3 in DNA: TGTGCCAGCAGCCGGGACTGGATCACAGATACGCAGTATTTT.

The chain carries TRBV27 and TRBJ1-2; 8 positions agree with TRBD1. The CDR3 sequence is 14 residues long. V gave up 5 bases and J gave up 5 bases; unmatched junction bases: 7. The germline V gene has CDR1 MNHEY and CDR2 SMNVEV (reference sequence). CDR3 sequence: CASSSLDRVYGYTF. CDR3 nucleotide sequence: TGTGCCAGCAGTAGCCTGGACAGGGTTTATGGCTACACCTTC.

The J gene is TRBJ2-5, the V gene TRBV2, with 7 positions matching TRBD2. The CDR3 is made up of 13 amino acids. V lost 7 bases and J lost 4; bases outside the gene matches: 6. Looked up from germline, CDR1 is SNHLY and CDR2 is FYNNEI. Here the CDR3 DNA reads TGTGCCAGCACGAGTGTAGCGGGAGAGACCCAGTACTTC. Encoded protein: CASTSVAGETQYF.

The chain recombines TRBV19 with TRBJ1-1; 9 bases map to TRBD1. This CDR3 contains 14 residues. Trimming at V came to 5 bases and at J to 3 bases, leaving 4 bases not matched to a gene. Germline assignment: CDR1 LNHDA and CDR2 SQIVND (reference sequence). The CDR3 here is CASSHRGPYTEAFF. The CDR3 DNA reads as TGTGCCAGTAGTCACAGGGGGCCTTACACTGAAGCTTTCTTT.

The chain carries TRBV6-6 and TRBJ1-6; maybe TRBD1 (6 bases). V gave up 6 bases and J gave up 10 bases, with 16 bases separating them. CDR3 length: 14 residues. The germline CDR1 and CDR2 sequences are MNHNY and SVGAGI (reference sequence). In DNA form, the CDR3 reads TGTGCCAGCAGGTCAATGGACAGTCCCTCACCCCTCCACTTT. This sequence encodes CASRSMDSPSPLHF.

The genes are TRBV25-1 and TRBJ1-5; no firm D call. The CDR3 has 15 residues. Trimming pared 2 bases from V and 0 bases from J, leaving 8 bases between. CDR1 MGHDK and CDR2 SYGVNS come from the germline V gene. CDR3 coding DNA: TGTGCCAGCAGTGAAGGCGGCTATAGCAATCAGCCCCAGCATTTT. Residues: CASSEGGYSNQPQHF.

The CDR3 loop reads CASQTGVGMNEQFF. Written as DNA, the CDR3 is TGTGCCAGCCAGACAGGGGTGGGGATGAATGAGCAGTTCTTC. The genes are TRBV27 and TRBJ2-1; TRBD1 agrees at 8 bases. The CDR3 consists of 14 residues. Germline lookup yields CDR1 MNHEY and CDR2 SMNVEV (reference sequence). Trimming at V came to 8 bases and at J to 7 bases, leaving 10 bases not matched to a gene.

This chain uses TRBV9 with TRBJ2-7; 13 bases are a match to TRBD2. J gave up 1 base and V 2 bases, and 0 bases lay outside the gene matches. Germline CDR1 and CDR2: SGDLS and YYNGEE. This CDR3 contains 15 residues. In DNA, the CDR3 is TGTGCCAGCAGCGTGGGACTAGCGGGGTCCTACGAGCAGTACTTC. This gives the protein CASSVGLAGSYEQYF.

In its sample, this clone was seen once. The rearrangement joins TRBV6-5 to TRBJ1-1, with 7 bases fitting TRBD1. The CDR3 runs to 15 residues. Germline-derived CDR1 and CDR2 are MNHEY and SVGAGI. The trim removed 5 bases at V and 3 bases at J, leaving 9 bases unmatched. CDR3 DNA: TGTGCCAGCAGTCCCCTGGGACAGTACCACACTGAAGCTTTCTTT. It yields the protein CASSPLGQYHTEAFF.

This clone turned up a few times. This CDR3 is CSVAPGMATEAFF. Written as DNA, the CDR3 is TGCAGCGTTGCTCCAGGGATGGCCACTGAAGCTTTCTTT. The chain carries TRBV29-1 and TRBJ1-1; a weak D match, TRBD1 (5 bases). The CDR3 sequence is 13 residues long. V was cut by 4 bases and J by 4 bases, with 13 bases left in between. CDR1 is SQVTM and CDR2 is ANQGSEA in the germline V gene.

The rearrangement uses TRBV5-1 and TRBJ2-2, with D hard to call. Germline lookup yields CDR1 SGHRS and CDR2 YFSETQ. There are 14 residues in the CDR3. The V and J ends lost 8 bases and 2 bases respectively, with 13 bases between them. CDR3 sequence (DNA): TGCGCCAGTCATTTGGGCCAAAACACCGGGGAGCTGTTTTTT. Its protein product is CASHLGQNTGELFF.